This T cell receptor beta chain was identified during a study of blood T cells in healthy people across ages. Then a second PCR, running roughly 7 to 11 cycles, was carried out with a sample-barcoded 5' primer and a J-beta primer mix. TCRdb redid the calling of the 5' RACE reads with MiXCR, one entry per CDR3 protein. This sample has roughly 800,000 distinct CDR3 sequences, with more than 45% found just once. Germline V gives CDR1 LNHNV, CDR2 YYDKDF (reference sequence). Germline trimming cut 6 bases from V and 1 base from J; bases unmatched to any gene: 0. This CDR3 spans 14 amino acids. V and J are TRBV15 and TRBJ2-3; 11 bases are shared with TRBD2. The TCR was taken from a man aged 25 to 40 in good health. Sample: blood. CDR3 DNA: TGTGCCACCAGACTAGCGGGGGGCACAGATACGCAGTATTTT. It yields the protein CATRLAGGTDTQYF.